The following is a T cell receptor (beta chain) sequence with its context. In its sample, this clonotype was seen many times. This clone's antigen is unknown. Base qualities are not at hand, and no much larger clone is one base apart. This sample was included in a study of T cells in Graves' hyperthyroidism and ophthalmopathy (dated by TCRdb to the late 2010s). Some background on the complete study: Peripheral blood was sampled at the time of initial diagnosis, prior to any treatment. To identify TCR V-J signatures that set the groups apart, the researchers used a discovery cohort of about a hundred patients, made up of under 45 with Graves' ophthalmopathy and 57 with stable Graves' hyperthyroidism. For training and testing, the 80 to 100 patients in the discovery cohort were randomly divided in a 7:3 ratio. Once sampling was done, hyperthyroidism patients were given methimazole at a starting dose of 30 mg daily, whereas ophthalmopathy patients were given high-dose intravenous methylprednisolone. The study also compared thyroid tissue and blood T-cell repertoires from a handful of Graves' hyperthyroidism patients. According to the paper, TCR Vbeta CDR3 sequencing was carried out on 135 peripheral blood samples, which came from 40 to 45 ophthalmopathy, under 85 hyperthyroidism and approximately 17 progressor patients. Prospective prediction of ophthalmopathy was tested in an independent validation cohort consisting of some 20 hyperthyroidism patients and more than 15 patients who later progressed to ophthalmopathy.

Ophthalmopathy patients had moderately to severely active disease, Clinical Activity Score of at least 3, NOSPECS grade of at least 4, and duration under 3 months. Any patient with an uncontrolled infection, another autoimmune disease, pregnancy or lactation was excluded. Clinical symptoms, serum thyroxine and TRAb, thyroid ultrasound, and orbital computed tomography formed the basis for the diagnoses. Ficoll-Paque density gradient centrifugation was used to isolate PBMCs from approximately 10 ml of fresh peripheral blood. Trizol reagent was used to extract total RNA, and RNA quality was then checked on an Agilent 2100 Bioanalyzer. Points the paper makes about the study in general: In validation, progression to ophthalmopathy was predicted by the model with nearly 71% sensitivity and approximately 78% specificity, a median of about 6 months before onset. In cross-validation, a model built on a 13 V-J signature told ophthalmopathy apart from stable hyperthyroidism with 85% to 90% sensitivity and around 81% specificity, and in testing the same model reached 80%/75%. No statistical method was used to fix the sample size in advance, and group allocation was not hidden from the investigators. Most expanded thyroid clonotypes (frequency above 0.001) were also detected in blood, suggesting blood repertoires may reflect thyroid immune responses.

The TCR beta CDR3 regions were amplified from RNA transcripts. For the first round of RT-PCR on the TCR CDR3, the HTBI primer set was used together with the Qiagen OneStep RT-PCR kit. A second multiplex PCR round built the libraries, followed by size selection and purification. Sequencing of the libraries was done on an Illumina HiSeq2000 using paired-end 100 bp reads. As for how the authors treated the data: SOAPnuke was used to process the raw data, throwing out any read that contained adapters or uncalled bases, had a mean Phred below 15, or lacked an exact constant-primer or identifier match. COPE v1.2.5 was used to merge the high-quality paired reads, and each unique nucleotide sequence was defined as a clonotype. MiTCR v1.1 was used to align clonotypes to the IMGT TRBV, TRBD and TRBJ reference segments. The analysis included only V-J combinations with a frequency above 0.0001, which together covered roughly 99% of the repertoires. The TCS score was defined as the ratio of F50 (clonal expansion) to E x V (chaos), calculated using BLOSUM62-based TCRdist between CDR3 peptides within each V-J. Welch's t-statistics and random forest reduced fewer than 550 V-J features to 10 to 15, which were used in a naive Bayes classifier (R e1071). TCRdb applied fastp at Q25 and MiXCR to the public reads, then kept only in-frame beta chains. Identical CDR3 proteins give one entry, which carries the most common genes and DNA. The V and J calls were determined by TCRdb, not by the authors. This sample is represented by 300,000 to 350,000 distinct CDR3 sequences; around 18% of them were singletons. Of the sample, roughly 15% is held by the ten largest clones.

The sequencing sample was made of blood. The receptor was derived from a woman in her 40s with Graves' ophthalmopathy.

The base sequence is TGTGCCAGCAGCTTGAGGGTCAACTATGGCTACACCTTC. Its coded protein is CASSLRVNYGYTF. The chain joins TRBV11-2 to TRBJ1-2; the D gene remains uncertain. The CDR3 runs 13 residues from the cysteine to the phenylalanine. Solely the CDR3 DNA is kept, with 39 bases framed from the first base. V was cut back by 3 bases and J by 2 bases, leaving a gap of 7 bases between them. CDR1 is given as SGHAT and CDR2 as FQNNGV, both from the germline V gene. The full variable domain, with segments outside the CDR3 supplied by the reference TRBV11-2 and TRBJ1-2 proteins, appears as EAGVAQSPRYKIIEKRQSVAFWCNPISGHATLYWYQQILGQGPKLLIQFQNNGVVDDSQLPKDRFSAERLKGVDSTLKIQPAKLEDSAVYLCASSLRVNYGYTFGSGTRLTVV.